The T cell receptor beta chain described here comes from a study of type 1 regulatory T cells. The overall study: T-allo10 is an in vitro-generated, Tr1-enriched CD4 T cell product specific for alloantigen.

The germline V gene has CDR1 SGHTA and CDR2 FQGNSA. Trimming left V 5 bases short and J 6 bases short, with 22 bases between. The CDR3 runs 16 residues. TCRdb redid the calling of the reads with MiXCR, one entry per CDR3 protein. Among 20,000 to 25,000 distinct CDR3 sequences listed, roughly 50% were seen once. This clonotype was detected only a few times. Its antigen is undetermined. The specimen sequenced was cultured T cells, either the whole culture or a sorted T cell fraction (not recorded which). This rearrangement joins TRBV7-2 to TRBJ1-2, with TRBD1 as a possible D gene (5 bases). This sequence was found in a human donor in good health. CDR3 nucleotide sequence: TGTGCCAGCAGCCAAAGGGTCGTGGGGGTACGGAATGGCTACACCTTC. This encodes CASSQRVVGVRNGYTF.